This T cell receptor beta chain appears in the sequencing data of a study of shared clonotypes between healthy human individuals. The CDR3 totals 14 residues. Germline CDR1 SGHDN, CDR2 FVKESK. The V end lost 5 bases, the J end lost 7 bases, and 18 bases lay between the germline ends. The split of CD4+ cells yielded CD45RA+ naive and CD45RA-negative memory subsets. Assay used: immunoSEQ multiplex PCR; TCRdb lists only in-frame clones, some missing. The table has about 1.5 million clones, more than 95% seen once; the top ten hold 0.95% to 1.5%. Sequenced sample: naive CD4+ T cells sorted from blood. Subset reported: CD45RA+ positively selected. This TCR was recovered from a man aged 30 to 45 in good health. The rearrangement joins TRBV14 to TRBJ2-7; TRBD2 is a possible D gene (6 bases). CDR3 in amino acids: CASSSDGRGKEQYF. Written as DNA, the CDR3 is TGTGCCAGCAGCTCCGACGGACGGGGGAAGGAGCAGTACTTC. The full variable domain, rest sourced from reference TRBV14 and TRBJ2-7, is EAGVTQFPSHSVIEKGQTVTLRCDPISGHDNLYWYRRVMGKEIKFLLHFVKESKQDESGMPNNRFLAERTGGTYSTLKVQPAELEDSGVYFCASSSDGRGKEQYFGPGTRLTVT.